These 27 T cell receptor beta chains share one sample of origin, sequenced in a study of blood T cell repertoires in COVID-19. Repertoires were generated with immunoSEQ multiplex PCR, while TCRdb's copy carries only in-frame clones and drops some. The top ten hold more than 7% of the sample, which has about 100,000 clones, approximately 86% seen once. Sequencing was done on a sample of peripheral blood. The receptors were sampled from a man aged 55 to 70 with acute or convalescent COVID-19.

The chain links TRBV7-9 to TRBJ1-2; 7 bases match TRBD1. V shed 0 bases and J 5 bases; nucleotides not matched to a gene: 3. Germline V lookup: CDR1 SEHNR, CDR2 FQNEAQ (reference sequence). This CDR3 contains 14 residues. The chain's CDR3 is CASSLAGTAYGYTF. The DNA of the CDR3 is TGTGCCAGCAGCTTAGCGGGGACAGCTTATGGCTACACCTTC.

This sequence joins TRBV9 and TRBJ2-3, with 9 bases lining up with TRBD2. V was clipped by 3 bases and J by 4 bases; unmatched bases: 18. CDR3 size: 19 residues. CDR1 and CDR2 from the germline V gene are SGDLS and YYNGEE. Written as DNA, the CDR3 is TGTGCCAGCAGCGCTTTCATACATGTGGCGGGGGGGCTTCCAGATACGCAGTATTTT. Its translation: CASSAFIHVAGGLPDTQYF.

The chain carries TRBV30 and TRBJ1-2, with D possibly matching TRBD1 (6 bases). Trimming shortened V by 0 bases and J by 2 bases, and 13 bases separated the two germline ends. The CDR3 is made up of 15 amino acids. Germline loops: CDR1 GTSNPN, CDR2 SVGIG (reference sequence). The CDR3 nucleotides are TGTGCCTGGAGTGTACAGGGTCCGATAAACTATGGCTACACCTTC. Amino acid sequence: CAWSVQGPINYGYTF.

This chain connects TRBV5-1 to TRBJ2-1; D remains unclear. Per the germline V gene, CDR1 is SGHRS and CDR2 is YFSETQ. Trimming took 0 bases from V and 3 from J, leaving 13 bases between them. The CDR3 extends over 16 amino acids. The CDR3 loop is CASSLASGSFYNEQFF. The DNA of the CDR3 is TGCGCCAGCAGCTTGGCTTCAGGTAGTTTCTACAATGAGCAGTTCTTC.

The J gene is TRBJ2-5, the V gene TRBV29-1; a possible D gene is TRBD2 (6 bases). This CDR3 region has 13 residues. The germline CDR1 and CDR2 sequences are SQVTM and ANQGSEA. V lost 1 base, J lost 4 bases, and 10 bases lay in between. The CDR3 DNA reads TGCAGCGTTGAAGGGGGGGTGGGAGAGACCCAGTACTTC. Translation: CSVEGGVGETQYF.

This sequence joins TRBV20-1 and TRBJ1-1; 8 nucleotides match TRBD1. The germline V gene has CDR1 DFQATT and CDR2 SNEGSKA (reference sequence). The CDR3 length is 10 residues. This chain's CDR3 is CSPTGDFAFF. Written as DNA, the CDR3 is TGCAGCCCGACAGGGGATTTCGCTTTCTTT.

The gene calls are TRBV29-1 and TRBJ2-5; D is possibly TRBD1 (6 bases). This CDR3 spans 12 amino acids. The germline V gene encodes CDR1 SQVTM and CDR2 ANQGSEA. Trimming took 5 bases from V and 6 from J, leaving 13 bases between them. The CDR3 DNA reads as TGCAGCGTTAACACAGGGTTGAAGACCCAGTACTTC. This translates into CSVNTGLKTQYF.

V and J are TRBV6-2 or TRBV6-3 and TRBJ2-7, with 12 bases aligning to TRBD1. V trimming: 0 bases; J trimming: 6 bases; junction bases outside the gene matches: 6. The CDR3 is made up of 16 amino acids. CDR1 is MNHEY, CDR2 SVGEGT, per germline. In DNA, the CDR3 is TGTGCCAGCAGTTACTCGGGACAGGGGGCTAAGTTCGAGCAGTACTTC. This encodes CASSYSGQGAKFEQYF.

V and J are TRBV5-4 and TRBJ1-1; TRBD1 agrees at 9 bases. The CDR3 runs to 15 residues. With V trimmed by 4 bases and J by 0 bases, 4 bases remained unmatched. Germline CDR1 is SGHNT and CDR2 is YYREEE (reference sequence). CDR3 region: CASSIGQGLNTEAFF. CDR3 nucleotide sequence: TGTGCCAGCAGCATAGGACAGGGGTTGAACACTGAAGCTTTCTTT.

The J gene is TRBJ2-3, the V gene TRBV4-1; D unresolved. CDR1 is MGHRA and CDR2 is YSYEKL in the germline V gene. The CDR3 totals 13 residues. Trimming removed 1 base at V and 4 bases at J, with 6 bases between. The CDR3 nucleotides are TGCGCCAGCAGCCAAGGTCCCGCAGATACGCAGTATTTT. Its translation is CASSQGPADTQYF.

This chain uses TRBV2 with TRBJ1-5; D remains ambiguous. CDR3 length: 13 amino acids. Germline-derived CDR1 and CDR2 are SNHLY and FYNNEI. Between the trimmed V and J ends, which lost 7 bases and 2 bases, there was a span of 9 bases. For the CDR3, the DNA is TGTGCCAGCACCCGGGAGGGCAATCAGCCCCAGCATTTT. Its protein is CASTREGNQPQHF.

The genes are TRBV7-2 and TRBJ1-5; no firm D call. The V and J ends lost 5 bases and 4 bases respectively, with 15 bases between them. The CDR3 covers 15 residues. Germline loops: CDR1 SGHTA, CDR2 FQGNSA. The CDR3 region has the DNA TGTGCCAGCAGCAAAGACTGGCGGCAAAATCAGCCCCAGCATTTT. Translated, it gives CASSKDWRQNQPQHF.

The chain employs TRBV19 and TRBJ1-5, with 7 bases fitting TRBD1. Looked up from germline, CDR1 is LNHDA and CDR2 is SQIVND (reference sequence). This CDR3 region has 15 residues. J lost 3 bases, V lost 4 bases, and 6 bases had no gene match. The CDR3 DNA sequence: TGTGCCAGTAGTACACAGGGGAACACCAATCAGCCCCAGCATTTT. It translates to CASSTQGNTNQPQHF.

The V and J genes are TRBV7-3 and TRBJ2-1, with 13 bases lining up with TRBD2. The CDR3 has 15 amino acids. CDR1 is SGHTA and CDR2 is FQGTGA in the germline V gene. V lost 5 bases to trimming and J lost 7 bases; unmatched junction nucleotides: 5. This CDR3 is CASSIGLAGVNEQFF. The CDR3 nucleotides are TGTGCCAGCAGCATCGGACTAGCGGGAGTTAATGAGCAGTTCTTC.

In this sample, this clone turned up once. One junction end disagrees with the germline gene, perhaps due to a read error. This rearrangement joins TRBV7-2 to TRBJ1-2; no firm D call. This CDR3 comprises 14 residues. Germline V lookup: CDR1 SGHTA, CDR2 FQGNSA. CDR3 bases: TGTGCCAGCAGCTTAGACCGGGGTGCAGGTGGCTACACCTTT. Translated, it gives CASSLDRGAGGYTF.

V usage is TRBV7-2 and J usage is TRBJ2-7, with D maybe TRBD2 (6 bases). Looked up from germline, CDR1 is SGHTA and CDR2 is FQGNSA. The V end lost 0 bases, the J end lost 2 bases, and 11 bases lay between the germline ends. The CDR3 totals 15 residues. In DNA form, the CDR3 reads TGTGCCAGCAGCTTAGCGTTGGGCGGGACCTACGAGCAGTACTTC. Translated: CASSLALGGTYEQYF. The entire variable domain, with the rest obtained from reference TRBV7-2 and TRBJ2-7, is as follows: GAGVSQSPSNKVTEKGKDVELRCDPISGHTALYWYRQSLGQGLEFLIYFQGNSAPDKSGLPSDRFSAERTGGSVSTLTIQRTQQEDSAVYLCASSLALGGTYEQYFGPGTRLTVT.

This clone has just one count. The V gene is TRBV3-1 (or the pseudogene TRBV3-2), the J gene TRBJ1-3, with a weak D call TRBD1 (5 bases). CDR3 length equals 15 residues. V was pared by 4 bases and J by 0 bases, with 10 bases between. Germline loops: CDR1 LGHDT, CDR2 YNNKEL (reference sequence). In DNA form, the CDR3 reads TGTGCCAGCAGCCCAGGACATTCCTCTGGAAACACCATATATTTT. Encoded protein: CASSPGHSSGNTIYF.

V is TRBV30 and J is TRBJ2-7; D is uncertain. From germline, CDR1 is GTSNPN and CDR2 SVGIG (reference sequence). The CDR3 runs 12 residues. Between the trimmed V and J ends, which lost 2 bases and 3 bases, there was a span of 8 bases. CDR3 residues: CAWSPLGYEQYF. As DNA, the CDR3 is TGTGCCTGGAGTCCCCTAGGCTACGAGCAGTACTTC.

The rearrangement joins TRBV6-5 to TRBJ1-2, with a weak D call TRBD1 (5 bases). The CDR3 extends over 15 amino acids. Between the trimmed V and J ends, which lost 8 bases and 2 bases, there was a span of 18 bases. Germline-derived CDR1 and CDR2 are MNHEY and SVGAGI. DNA for the CDR3: TGTGCCAGCTCCGGGGGTGCCCGAGGCAACTATGGCTACACCTTC. This gives the protein CASSGGARGNYGYTF.

CDR3 sequence reads: CASSLRTVNYEQYF. CDR3 coding DNA: TGTGCCAGCAGCTTAAGGACAGTAAACTACGAGCAGTACTTC. The chain couples TRBV7-2 to TRBJ2-7; perhaps TRBD1 as D (6 bases). From germline, CDR1 is SGHTA and CDR2 FQGNSA. This CDR3 region has 14 residues. V was clipped by 2 bases and J by 3 bases, with 11 bases between them. The full variable domain, with the rest looked up from reference TRBV7-2 and TRBJ2-7, is GAGVSQSPSNKVTEKGKDVELRCDPISGHTALYWYRQSLGQGLEFLIYFQGNSAPDKSGLPSDRFSAERTGGSVSTLTIQRTQQEDSAVYLCASSLRTVNYEQYFGPGTRLTVT.

The chain links TRBV6-5 to TRBJ1-1; possible D gene TRBD1, 5 bases. The CDR3 runs to 14 residues. V gave up 6 bases and J gave up 1 base, with 12 bases separating them. The V gene's germline CDR1 is MNHEY and CDR2 SVGAGI. The CDR3 DNA follows: TGTGCCAGCAGGCCAGGGTTAAAGAACACTGAAGCTTTCTTT. Translating it yields CASRPGLKNTEAFF.

On this clone itself: At one end, the junction sequence differs from germline, possibly due to a read error. DNA of the CDR3: TGTGCCAGCAGCGAAGGGACAGGGGGAAACTATGGCTACACCTTC. Amino acid sequence: CASSEGTGGNYGYTF. This chain links TRBV6-1 with TRBJ1-2; 11 bases are shared with TRBD1. The length of the CDR3 is 15 residues. Germline CDR1 reads MNHNS; CDR2 reads SASEGT.

The chain uses TRBV20-1 and TRBJ2-3; 9 positions agree with TRBD2. CDR1 is DFQATT, CDR2 SNEGSKA, per germline (reference sequence). V shed 3 bases, J shed 0 bases, and the junction held 10 bases outside the gene matches. CDR3 length equals 17 residues. The CDR3 nucleotides are TGCAGTGCTAGTCCCTTAGCGGGAGAGTCTAGCACAGATACGCAGTATTTT. Residues: CSASPLAGESSTDTQYF.

J is TRBJ1-1 and V is TRBV10-1, with D unclear. Germline lookup yields CDR1 WNHNN and CDR2 SYGVQD (reference sequence). V dropped 6 bases and J dropped 0 bases, with 8 bases sitting between them. This CDR3 is built from 13 residues. CDR3 sequence: CASSGGLNTEAFF. CDR3 bases: TGCGCCAGCAGCGGAGGATTGAACACTGAAGCTTTCTTT.

The chain employs TRBV6-2 or TRBV6-3 and TRBJ2-6; 7 nucleotides line up with TRBD2. J gave up 3 bases and V 5 bases, and 10 bases lay outside the gene matches. The germline gives CDR1 MNHEY, CDR2 SVGEGT. The CDR3 is 17 residues long. The CDR3 DNA reads as TGTGCCAGCAGTCCATATTTCGCGGGGGTTGGGGCCAACGTCCTGACTTTC. Encoded protein: CASSPYFAGVGANVLTF.

The chain links TRBV30 to TRBJ1-1, with D possibly being TRBD1 (6 bases). The CDR3 consists of 13 residues. Trimming removed 4 bases from V and 0 bases from J, with 9 bases in between. Germline V gene lookup returns CDR1 GTSNPN and CDR2 SVGIG (reference sequence). CDR3 DNA sequence: TGTGCCTGGACTCGGACAGTGAACACTGAAGCTTTCTTT. It encodes CAWTRTVNTEAFF.

J is TRBJ1-2 and V is TRBV19, with a possible D match to TRBD1 (6 bases). CDR1 is LNHDA and CDR2 is SQIVND in the germline V gene (reference sequence). Trimming pared 3 bases from V and 5 bases from J, leaving 13 bases between. The CDR3 has 14 residues. CDR3 in amino acids: CASSMSGVTYGYTF. Written as DNA, the CDR3 is TGTGCCAGTAGTATGTCAGGGGTTACTTATGGCTACACCTTC.